The 4 T cell receptor beta chains below come from one sample, sequenced in a study of CD4 T cell repertoires in COVID-19. The memory T cells were sequenced right after ex vivo isolation, without culture. Repertoires were generated with immunoSEQ multiplex PCR, while TCRdb's copy carries only in-frame clones and drops some. The table records tens of thousands of clones, 87% of them present only once. The specimen was central memory CD4+ T cells from blood, collected before the COVID-19 pandemic. These TCRs come from a human donor who had COVID-19.

The chain is built from TRBV10-3 and TRBJ2-3; 8 bases fit TRBD1. The V and J ends lost 3 bases and 5 bases, in that order; junction bases with no gene match: 4. The germline gives CDR1 ENHRY, CDR2 SYGVKD. The CDR3 extends over 14 amino acids. CDR3 DNA: TGTGCCATCAGTGATCAGGGGGCTGGAGATACGCAGTATTTT. Translation: CAISDQGAGDTQYF.

This clone has only one observation. V gene TRBV5-4 combines with J gene TRBJ2-7, with a tentative D call TRBD2 (7 bases). Looked up from germline, CDR1 is SGHNT and CDR2 is YYREEE (reference sequence). The V end was cut by 4 bases, the J end by 0 bases, with 14 bases between. The CDR3 totals 15 residues. DNA for the CDR3: TGTGCCAGCAGCCCGGGGGGCAGGGGCTCCTACGAGCAGTACTTC. Residues: CASSPGGRGSYEQYF.

This clone was counted a few times. This rearrangement joins TRBV19 to TRBJ1-5; D uncertain. The CDR3 is 15 amino acids. Germline values: CDR1 LNHDA, CDR2 SQIVND (reference sequence). The V end was cut by 5 bases, the J end by 0 bases, with 11 bases between. The CDR3 is CASSPRHNSNQPQHF. CDR3 nucleotide sequence: TGTGCCAGTAGTCCCCGACATAATAGCAATCAGCCCCAGCATTTT.

This chain uses TRBV5-1 with TRBJ2-1, with 16 bases that match TRBD2. CDR1 is SGHRS, CDR2 YFSETQ, per germline. With 7 bases clipped from V and 11 bases from J, the junction kept 6 bases outside the gene matches. This CDR3 has 14 residues. The CDR3 loop is CASLPGLAGGKQFF. In nucleotides, the CDR3 is TGCGCCAGCCTCCCGGGACTAGCGGGAGGGAAGCAGTTCTTC. Together with reference TRBV5-1 and TRBJ2-1, the CDR3 gives the full variable domain: KAGVTQTPRYLIKTRGQQVTLSCSPISGHRSVSWYQQTPGQGLQFLFEYFSETQRNKGNFPGRFSGRQFSNSRSEMNVSTLELGDSALYLCASLPGLAGGKQFFGPGTRLTVL.